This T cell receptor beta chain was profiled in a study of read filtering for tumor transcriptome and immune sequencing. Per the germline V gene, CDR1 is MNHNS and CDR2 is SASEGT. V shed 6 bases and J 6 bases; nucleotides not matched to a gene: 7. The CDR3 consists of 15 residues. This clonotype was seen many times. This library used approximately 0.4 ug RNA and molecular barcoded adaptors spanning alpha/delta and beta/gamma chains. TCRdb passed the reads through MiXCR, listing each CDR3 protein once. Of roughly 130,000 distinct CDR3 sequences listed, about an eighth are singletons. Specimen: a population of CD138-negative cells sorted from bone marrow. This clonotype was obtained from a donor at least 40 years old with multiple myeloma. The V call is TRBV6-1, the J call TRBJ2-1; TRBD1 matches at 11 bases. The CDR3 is CASSTGQGVGNEQFF. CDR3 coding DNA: TGTGCCAGCAGCACGGGACAGGGGGTGGGCAATGAGCAGTTCTTC.